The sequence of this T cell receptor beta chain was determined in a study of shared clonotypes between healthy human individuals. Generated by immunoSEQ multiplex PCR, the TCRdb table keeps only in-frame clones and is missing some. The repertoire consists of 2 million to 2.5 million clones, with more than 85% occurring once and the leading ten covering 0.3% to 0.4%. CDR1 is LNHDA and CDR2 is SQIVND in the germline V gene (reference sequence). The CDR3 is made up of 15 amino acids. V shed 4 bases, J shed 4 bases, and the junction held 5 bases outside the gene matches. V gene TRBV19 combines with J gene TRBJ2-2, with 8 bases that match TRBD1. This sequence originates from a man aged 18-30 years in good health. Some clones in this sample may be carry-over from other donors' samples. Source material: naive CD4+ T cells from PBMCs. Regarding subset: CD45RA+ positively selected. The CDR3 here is CASSTPGGVTGELFF. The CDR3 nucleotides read TGTGCCAGTAGTACTCCAGGGGGCGTCACCGGGGAGCTGTTTTTT.